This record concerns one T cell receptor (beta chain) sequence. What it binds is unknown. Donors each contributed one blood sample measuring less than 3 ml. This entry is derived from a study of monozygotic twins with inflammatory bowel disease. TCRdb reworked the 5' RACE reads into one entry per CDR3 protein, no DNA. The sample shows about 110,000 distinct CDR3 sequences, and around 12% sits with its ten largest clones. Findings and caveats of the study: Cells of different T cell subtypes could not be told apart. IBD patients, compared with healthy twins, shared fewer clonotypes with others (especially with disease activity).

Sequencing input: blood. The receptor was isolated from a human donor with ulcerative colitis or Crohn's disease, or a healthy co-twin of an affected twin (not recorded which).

The CDR3 spells CASSYRGASYEQYF. The rearrangement links TRBV11-3 to TRBJ2-7; TCRdb calls TRBD1, which cannot be checked without DNA. Germline CDR1 SGHNT, CDR2 YENEEA. This CDR3 is 14 amino acids long.